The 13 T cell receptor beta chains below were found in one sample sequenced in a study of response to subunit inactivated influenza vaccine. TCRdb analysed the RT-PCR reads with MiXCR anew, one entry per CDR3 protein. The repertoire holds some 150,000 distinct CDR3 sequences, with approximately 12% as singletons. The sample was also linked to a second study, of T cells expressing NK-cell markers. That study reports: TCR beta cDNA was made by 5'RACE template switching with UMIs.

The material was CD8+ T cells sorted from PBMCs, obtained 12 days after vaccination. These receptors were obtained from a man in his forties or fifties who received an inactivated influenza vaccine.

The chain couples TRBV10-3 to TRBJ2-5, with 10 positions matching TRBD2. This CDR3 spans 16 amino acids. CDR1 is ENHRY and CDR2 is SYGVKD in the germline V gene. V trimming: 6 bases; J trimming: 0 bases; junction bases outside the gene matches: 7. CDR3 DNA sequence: TGTGCCATCAGCCGTAGCGGGGGGCCTTACCAAGAGACCCAGTACTTC. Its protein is CAISRSGGPYQETQYF.

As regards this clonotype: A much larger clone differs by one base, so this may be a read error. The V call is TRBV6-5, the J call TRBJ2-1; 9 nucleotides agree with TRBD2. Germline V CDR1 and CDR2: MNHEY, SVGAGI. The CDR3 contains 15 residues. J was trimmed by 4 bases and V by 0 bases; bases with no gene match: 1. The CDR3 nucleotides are TGTGCCAGCAGTTACTCGACTAGCGGATACAATGAGCAGTTCTTC. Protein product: CASSYSTSGYNEQFF.

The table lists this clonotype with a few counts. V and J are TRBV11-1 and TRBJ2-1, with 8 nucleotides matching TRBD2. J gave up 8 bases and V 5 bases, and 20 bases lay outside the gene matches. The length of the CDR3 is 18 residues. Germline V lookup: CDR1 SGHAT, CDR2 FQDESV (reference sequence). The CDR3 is CASSLQDPSWREVHEQFF. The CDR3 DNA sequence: TGTGCCAGCAGCCTCCAAGACCCGAGCTGGCGGGAGGTACATGAGCAGTTCTTC.

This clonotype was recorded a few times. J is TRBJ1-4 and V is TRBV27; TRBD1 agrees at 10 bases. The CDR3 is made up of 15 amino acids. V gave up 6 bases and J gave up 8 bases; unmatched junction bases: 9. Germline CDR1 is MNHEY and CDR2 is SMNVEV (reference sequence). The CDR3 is CASSAWTGGGEKLFF. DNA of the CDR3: TGTGCCAGCAGCGCTTGGACAGGGGGAGGAGAAAAACTGTTTTTT. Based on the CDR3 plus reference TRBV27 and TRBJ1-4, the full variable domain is EAQVTQNPRYLITVTGKKLTVTCSQNMNHEYMSWYRQDPGLGLRQIYYSMNVEVTDKGDVPEGYKVSRKEKRNFPLILESPSPNQTSLYFCASSAWTGGGEKLFFGSGTQLSVL.

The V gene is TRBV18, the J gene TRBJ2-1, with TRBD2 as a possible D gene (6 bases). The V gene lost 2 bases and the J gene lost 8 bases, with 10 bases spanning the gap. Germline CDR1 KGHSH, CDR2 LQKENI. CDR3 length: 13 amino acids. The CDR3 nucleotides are TGTGCCAGCTCACCAAATTCTAGCGATGAGCAGTTCTTC. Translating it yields CASSPNSSDEQFF.

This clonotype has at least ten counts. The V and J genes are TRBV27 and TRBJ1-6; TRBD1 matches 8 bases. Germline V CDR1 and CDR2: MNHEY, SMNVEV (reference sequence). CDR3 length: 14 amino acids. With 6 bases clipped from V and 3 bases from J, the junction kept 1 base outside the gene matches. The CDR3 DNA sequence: TGTGCCAGCAGGGGGACAGGCTATAATTCACCCCTCCACTTT. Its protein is CASRGTGYNSPLHF.

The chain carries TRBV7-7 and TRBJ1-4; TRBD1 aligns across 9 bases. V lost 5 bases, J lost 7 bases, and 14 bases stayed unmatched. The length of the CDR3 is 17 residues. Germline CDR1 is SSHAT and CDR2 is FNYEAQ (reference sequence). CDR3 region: CASSLKSRTGVGEKLFF. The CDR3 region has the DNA TGTGCCAGCAGCCTAAAGTCCCGGACAGGGGTGGGTGAAAAACTGTTTTTT.

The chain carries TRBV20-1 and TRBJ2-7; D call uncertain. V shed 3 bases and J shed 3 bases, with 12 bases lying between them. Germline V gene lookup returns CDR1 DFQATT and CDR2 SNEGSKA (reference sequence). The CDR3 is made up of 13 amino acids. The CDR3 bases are TGCAGTGCTAGGTCGGGTGATTTCTACGAGCAGTACTTC. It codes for CSARSGDFYEQYF.

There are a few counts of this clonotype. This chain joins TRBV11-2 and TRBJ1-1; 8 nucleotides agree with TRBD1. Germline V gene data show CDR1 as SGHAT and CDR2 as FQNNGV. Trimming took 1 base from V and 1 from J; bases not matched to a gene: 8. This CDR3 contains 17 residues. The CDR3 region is CASSLGGRGRGNTEAFF. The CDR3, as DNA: TGTGCCAGCAGCTTAGGTGGCAGGGGGCGCGGGAACACTGAAGCTTTCTTT.

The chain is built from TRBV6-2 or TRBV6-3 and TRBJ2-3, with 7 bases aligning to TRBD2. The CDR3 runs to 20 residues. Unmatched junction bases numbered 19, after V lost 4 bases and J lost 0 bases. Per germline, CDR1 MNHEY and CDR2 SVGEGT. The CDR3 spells CASSFAIFAGDPISTDTQYF. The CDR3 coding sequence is TGTGCCAGCAGTTTCGCGATCTTTGCGGGAGACCCTATTAGCACAGATACGCAGTATTTT.

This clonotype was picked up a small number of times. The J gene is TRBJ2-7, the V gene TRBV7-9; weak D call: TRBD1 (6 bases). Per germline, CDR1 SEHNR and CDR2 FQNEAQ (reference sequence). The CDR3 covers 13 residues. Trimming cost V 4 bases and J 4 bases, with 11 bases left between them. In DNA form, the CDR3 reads TGTGCCAGCAGCTGGGACACGGTTTACGAGCAGTACTTC. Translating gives CASSWDTVYEQYF.

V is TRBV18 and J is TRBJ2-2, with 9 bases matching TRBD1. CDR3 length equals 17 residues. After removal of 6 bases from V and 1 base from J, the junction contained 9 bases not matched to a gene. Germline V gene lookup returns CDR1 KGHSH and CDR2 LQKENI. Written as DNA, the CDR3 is TGTGCCAGCTCCCAAGGACCGGGACAGGGGAACACCGGGGAGCTGTTTTTT. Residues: CASSQGPGQGNTGELFF.

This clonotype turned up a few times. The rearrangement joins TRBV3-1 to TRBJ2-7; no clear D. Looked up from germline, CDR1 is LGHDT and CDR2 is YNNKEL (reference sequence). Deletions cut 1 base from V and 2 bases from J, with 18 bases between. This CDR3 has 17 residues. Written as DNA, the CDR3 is TGTGCCAGCAGCCAAGGCGTTCAAACTGAGTTCGCCTACGAGCAGTACTTC. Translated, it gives CASSQGVQTEFAYEQYF.